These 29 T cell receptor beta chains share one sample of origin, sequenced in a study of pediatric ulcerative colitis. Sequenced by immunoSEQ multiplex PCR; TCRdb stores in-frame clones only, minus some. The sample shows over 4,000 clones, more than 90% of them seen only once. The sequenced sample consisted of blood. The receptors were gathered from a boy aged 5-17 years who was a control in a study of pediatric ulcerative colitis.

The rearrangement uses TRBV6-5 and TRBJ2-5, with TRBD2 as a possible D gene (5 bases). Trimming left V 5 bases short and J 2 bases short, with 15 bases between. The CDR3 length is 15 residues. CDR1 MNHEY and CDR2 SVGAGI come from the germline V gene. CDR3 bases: TGTGCCAGCAGTCTCGAGGGCGCCACTCAAGAGACCCAGTACTTC. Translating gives CASSLEGATQETQYF.

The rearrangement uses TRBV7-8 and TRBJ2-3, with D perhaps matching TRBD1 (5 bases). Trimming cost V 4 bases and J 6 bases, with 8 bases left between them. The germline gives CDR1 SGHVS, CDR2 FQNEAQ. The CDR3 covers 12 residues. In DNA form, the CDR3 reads TGTGCCAGCAGCTGGGGCCTCGATACGCAGTATTTT. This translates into CASSWGLDTQYF.

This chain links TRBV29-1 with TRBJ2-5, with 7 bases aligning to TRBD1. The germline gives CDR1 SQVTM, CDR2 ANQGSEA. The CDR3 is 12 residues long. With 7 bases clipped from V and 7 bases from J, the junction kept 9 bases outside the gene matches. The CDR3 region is CSALQGPGTQYF. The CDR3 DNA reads TGCAGCGCCCTACAGGGGCCTGGGACCCAGTACTTC.

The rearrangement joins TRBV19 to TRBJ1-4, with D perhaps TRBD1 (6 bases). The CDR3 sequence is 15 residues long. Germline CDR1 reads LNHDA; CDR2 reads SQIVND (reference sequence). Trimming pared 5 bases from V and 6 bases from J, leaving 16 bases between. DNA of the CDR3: TGTGCCAGTAGTCCCTCTGGCCCAGGGGATGAAAAACTGTTTTTT. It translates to CASSPSGPGDEKLFF. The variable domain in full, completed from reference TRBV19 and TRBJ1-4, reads DGGITQSPKYLFRKEGQNVTLSCEQNLNHDAMYWYRQDPGQGLRLIYYSQIVNDFQKGDIAEGYSVSREKKESFPLTVTSAQKNPTAFYLCASSPSGPGDEKLFFGSGTQLSVL.

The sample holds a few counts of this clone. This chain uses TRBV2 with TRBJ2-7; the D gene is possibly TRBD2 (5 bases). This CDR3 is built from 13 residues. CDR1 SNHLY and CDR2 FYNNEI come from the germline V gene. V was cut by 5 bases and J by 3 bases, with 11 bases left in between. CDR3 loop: CASSPYRDYEQYV. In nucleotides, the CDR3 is TGTGCCAGCAGTCCATATCGGGACTACGAGCAGTACGTC.

The CDR3 is CASSPRTSGNTDTQYF. The CDR3 bases are TGTGCCAGTAGCCCCCGGACTAGCGGGAACACAGATACGCAGTATTTT. V usage is TRBV19 and J usage is TRBJ2-3; 12 nucleotides agree with TRBD2. The length of the CDR3 is 16 residues. V lost 6 bases, J lost 2 bases, and 6 bases stayed unmatched. Per germline, CDR1 LNHDA and CDR2 SQIVND (reference sequence). The complete variable domain, with remaining parts taken from reference TRBV19 and TRBJ2-3, reads DGGITQSPKYLFRKEGQNVTLSCEQNLNHDAMYWYRQDPGQGLRLIYYSQIVNDFQKGDIAEGYSVSREKKESFPLTVTSAQKNPTAFYLCASSPRTSGNTDTQYFGPGTRLTVL.

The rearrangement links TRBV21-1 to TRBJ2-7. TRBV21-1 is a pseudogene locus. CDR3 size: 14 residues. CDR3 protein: CASSHHREDGEQYF. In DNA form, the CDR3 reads TGTGCCAGCAGCCATCACAGGGAGGACGGCGAGCAGTACTTC.

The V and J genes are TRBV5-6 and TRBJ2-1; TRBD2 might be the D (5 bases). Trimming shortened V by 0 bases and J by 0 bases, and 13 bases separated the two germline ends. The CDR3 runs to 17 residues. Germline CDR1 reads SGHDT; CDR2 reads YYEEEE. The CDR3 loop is CASSLAVATSSYNEQFF. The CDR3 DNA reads TGTGCCAGCAGCTTGGCGGTAGCGACAAGCTCCTACAATGAGCAGTTCTTC.

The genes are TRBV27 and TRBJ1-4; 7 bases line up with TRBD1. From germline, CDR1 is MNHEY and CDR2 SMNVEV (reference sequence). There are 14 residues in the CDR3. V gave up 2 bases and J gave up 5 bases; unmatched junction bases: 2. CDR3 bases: TGTGCCAGCAGTTTAAAAGGGGGCAATGAAAAACTGTTTTTT. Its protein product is CASSLKGGNEKLFF.

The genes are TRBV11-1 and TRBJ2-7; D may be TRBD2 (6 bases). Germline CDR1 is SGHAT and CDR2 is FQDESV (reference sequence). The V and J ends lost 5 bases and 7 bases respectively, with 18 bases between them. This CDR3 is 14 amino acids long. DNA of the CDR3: TGTGCCAGCAGCCGGGCGGGACTCCCGGGGGAGCAGTACGTC. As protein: CASSRAGLPGEQYV.

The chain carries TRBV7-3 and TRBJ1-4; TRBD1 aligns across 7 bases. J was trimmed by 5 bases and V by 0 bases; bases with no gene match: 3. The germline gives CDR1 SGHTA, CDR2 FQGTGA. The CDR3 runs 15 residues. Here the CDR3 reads CASSLTPGGNEKLFF. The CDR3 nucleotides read TGTGCCAGCAGCTTAACCCCAGGGGGGAATGAAAAACTGTTTTTT.

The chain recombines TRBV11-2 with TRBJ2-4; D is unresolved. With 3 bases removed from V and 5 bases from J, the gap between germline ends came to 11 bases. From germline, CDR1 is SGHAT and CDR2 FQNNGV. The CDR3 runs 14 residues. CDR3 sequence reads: CASSFLGRENIQYF. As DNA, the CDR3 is TGTGCCAGCAGCTTCTTGGGAAGGGAAAACATTCAGTACTTC.

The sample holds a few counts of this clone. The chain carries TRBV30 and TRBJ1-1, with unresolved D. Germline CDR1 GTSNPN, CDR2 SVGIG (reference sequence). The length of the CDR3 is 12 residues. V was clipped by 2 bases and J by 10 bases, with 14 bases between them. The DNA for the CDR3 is TGTGCCTGGAGTCCGGGCAAAACGCGAGCTTTCTTT. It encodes CAWSPGKTRAFF.

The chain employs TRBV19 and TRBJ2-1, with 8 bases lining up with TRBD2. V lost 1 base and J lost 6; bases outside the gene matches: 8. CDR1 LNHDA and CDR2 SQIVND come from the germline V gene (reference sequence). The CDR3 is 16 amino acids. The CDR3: CASSIGTPAGGNEQFF. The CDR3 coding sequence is TGTGCCAGTAGTATAGGGACCCCCGCGGGGGGCAATGAGCAGTTCTTC.

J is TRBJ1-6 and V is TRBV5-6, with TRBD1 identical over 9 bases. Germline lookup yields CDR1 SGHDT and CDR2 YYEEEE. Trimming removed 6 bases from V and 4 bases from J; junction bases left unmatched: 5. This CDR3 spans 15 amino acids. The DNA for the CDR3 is TGTGCCAGCAAACTACAGGGGGCTTATAATTCACCCCTCCACTTT. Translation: CASKLQGAYNSPLHF. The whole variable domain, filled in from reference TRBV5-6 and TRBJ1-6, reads DAGVTQSPTHLIKTRGQQVTLRCSPKSGHDTVSWYQQALGQGPQFIFQYYEEEERQRGNFPDRFSGHQFPNYSSELNVNALLLGDSALYLCASKLQGAYNSPLHFGNGTRLTVT.

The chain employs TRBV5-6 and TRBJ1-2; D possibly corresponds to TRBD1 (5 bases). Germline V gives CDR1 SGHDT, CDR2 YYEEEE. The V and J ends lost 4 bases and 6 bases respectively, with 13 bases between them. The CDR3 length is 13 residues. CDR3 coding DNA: TGTGCCAGCAGCCCTCCCTCGACAGATGGCTACACCTTC. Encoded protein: CASSPPSTDGYTF.

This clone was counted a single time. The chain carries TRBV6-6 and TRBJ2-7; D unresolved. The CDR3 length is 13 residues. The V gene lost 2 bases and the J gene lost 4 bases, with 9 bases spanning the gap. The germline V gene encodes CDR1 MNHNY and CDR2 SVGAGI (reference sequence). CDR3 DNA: TGTGCCAGCAGTTACAACCTGGATTACGAGCAGTACTTC. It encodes CASSYNLDYEQYF.

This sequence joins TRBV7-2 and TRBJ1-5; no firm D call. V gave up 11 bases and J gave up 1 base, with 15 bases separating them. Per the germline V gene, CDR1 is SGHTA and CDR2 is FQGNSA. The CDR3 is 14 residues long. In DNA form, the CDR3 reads TGTGCCTCGGGCCGAAGTTTAAGCAATCAGCCCCAGCATTTT. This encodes CASGRSLSNQPQHF.

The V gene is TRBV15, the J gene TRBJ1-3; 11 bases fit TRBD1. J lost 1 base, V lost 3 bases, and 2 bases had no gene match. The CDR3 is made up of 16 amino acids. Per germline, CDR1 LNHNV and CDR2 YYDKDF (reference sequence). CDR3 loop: CATSRDRGLSGNTIYF. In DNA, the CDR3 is TGTGCCACCAGCAGGGACAGGGGGCTGTCTGGAAACACCATATATTTT.

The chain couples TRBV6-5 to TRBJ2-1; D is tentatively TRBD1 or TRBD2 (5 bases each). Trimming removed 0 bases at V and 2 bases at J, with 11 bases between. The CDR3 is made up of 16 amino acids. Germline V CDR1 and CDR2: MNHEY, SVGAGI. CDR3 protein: CASSYSTAEPYNEQFF. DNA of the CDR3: TGTGCCAGCAGTTACTCGACAGCGGAGCCCTACAATGAGCAGTTCTTC.

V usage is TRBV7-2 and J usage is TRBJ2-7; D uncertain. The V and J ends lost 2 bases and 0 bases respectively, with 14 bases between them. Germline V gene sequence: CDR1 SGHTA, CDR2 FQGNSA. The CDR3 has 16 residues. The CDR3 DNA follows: TGTGCCAGCAGCTTAAAGGGCGGTCCCGCCTCCTACGAGCAGTACGTC. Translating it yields CASSLKGGPASYEQYV.

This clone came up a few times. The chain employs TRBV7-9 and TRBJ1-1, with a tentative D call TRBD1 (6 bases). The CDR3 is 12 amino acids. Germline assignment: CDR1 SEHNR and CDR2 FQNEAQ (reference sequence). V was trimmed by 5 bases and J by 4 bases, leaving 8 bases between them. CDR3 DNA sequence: TGTGCCAGCAGCCGGGACATCACTGAAGCTTTCTTT. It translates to CASSRDITEAFF.

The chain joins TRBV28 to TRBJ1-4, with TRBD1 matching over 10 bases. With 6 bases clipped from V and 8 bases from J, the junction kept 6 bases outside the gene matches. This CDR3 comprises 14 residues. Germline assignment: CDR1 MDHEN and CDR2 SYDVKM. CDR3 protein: CASSWTGGREKLFF. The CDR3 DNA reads TGTGCCAGCAGCTGGACAGGGGGTCGCGAAAAACTGTTTTTT.

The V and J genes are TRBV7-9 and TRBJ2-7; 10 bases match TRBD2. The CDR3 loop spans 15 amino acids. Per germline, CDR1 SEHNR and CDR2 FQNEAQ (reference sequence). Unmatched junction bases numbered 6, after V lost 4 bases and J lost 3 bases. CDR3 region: CASSYSGRSLYEQYF. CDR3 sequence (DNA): TGTGCCAGCAGCTATAGCGGGAGGTCCCTCTACGAGCAGTACTTC.

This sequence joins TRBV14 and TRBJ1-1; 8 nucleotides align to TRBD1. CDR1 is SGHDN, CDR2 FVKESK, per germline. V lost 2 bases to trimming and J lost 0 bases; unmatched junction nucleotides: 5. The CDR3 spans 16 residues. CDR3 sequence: CASSQRTGWMNTEAFF. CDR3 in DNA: TGTGCCAGCAGCCAAAGGACAGGGTGGATGAACACTGAAGCTTTCTTT.

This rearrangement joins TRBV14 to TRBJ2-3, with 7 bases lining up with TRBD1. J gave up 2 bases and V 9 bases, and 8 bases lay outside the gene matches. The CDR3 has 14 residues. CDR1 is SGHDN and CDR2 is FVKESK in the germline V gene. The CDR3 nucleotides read TGTGCCAGTTCGCCGGGACAGTACACAGATACGCAGTATTTT. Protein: CASSPGQYTDTQYF.

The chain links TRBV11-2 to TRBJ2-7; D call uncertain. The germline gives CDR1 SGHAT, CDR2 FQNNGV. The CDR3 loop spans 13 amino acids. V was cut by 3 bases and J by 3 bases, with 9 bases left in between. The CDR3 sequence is CASSLNRDYEQYF. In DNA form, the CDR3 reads TGTGCCAGCAGCTTGAACCGAGACTACGAGCAGTACTTC.

CDR3 sequence reads: CASSYRGQGADTEAFF. The CDR3 coding sequence is TGTGCCAGCAGTTACCGGGGACAGGGGGCGGACACTGAAGCTTTCTTT. This rearrangement joins TRBV6-5 to TRBJ1-1, with TRBD1 matching 12 bases. Germline CDR1 MNHEY, CDR2 SVGAGI. The J segment lost 3 bases and the V segment lost 2 bases, leaving 4 bases of the junction unmatched. The CDR3 extends over 16 amino acids.

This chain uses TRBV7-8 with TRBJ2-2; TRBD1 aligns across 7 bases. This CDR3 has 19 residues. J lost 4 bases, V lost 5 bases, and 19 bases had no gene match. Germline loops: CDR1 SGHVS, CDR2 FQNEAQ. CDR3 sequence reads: CASSPSRTGTSSGTGELFF. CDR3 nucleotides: TGTGCCAGCAGCCCCTCGAGGACAGGAACATCCTCGGGCACCGGGGAGCTGTTTTTT.